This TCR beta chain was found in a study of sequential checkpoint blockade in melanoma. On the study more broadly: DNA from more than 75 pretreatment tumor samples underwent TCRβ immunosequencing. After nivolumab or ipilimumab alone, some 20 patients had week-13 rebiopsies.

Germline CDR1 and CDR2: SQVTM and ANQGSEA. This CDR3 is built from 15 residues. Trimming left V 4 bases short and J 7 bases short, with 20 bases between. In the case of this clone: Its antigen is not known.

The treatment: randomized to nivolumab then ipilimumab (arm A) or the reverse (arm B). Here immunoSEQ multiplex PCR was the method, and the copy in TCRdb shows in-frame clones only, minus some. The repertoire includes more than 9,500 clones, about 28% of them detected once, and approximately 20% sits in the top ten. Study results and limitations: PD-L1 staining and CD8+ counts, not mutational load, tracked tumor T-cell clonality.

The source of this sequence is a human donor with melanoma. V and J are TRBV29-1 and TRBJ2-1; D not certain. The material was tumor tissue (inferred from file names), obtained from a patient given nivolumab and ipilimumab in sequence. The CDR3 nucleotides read TGCAGCGTTGGAAAACGTAGGGTTGAGAGGAATGAGCAGTTCTTC. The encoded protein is CSVGKRRVERNEQFF.